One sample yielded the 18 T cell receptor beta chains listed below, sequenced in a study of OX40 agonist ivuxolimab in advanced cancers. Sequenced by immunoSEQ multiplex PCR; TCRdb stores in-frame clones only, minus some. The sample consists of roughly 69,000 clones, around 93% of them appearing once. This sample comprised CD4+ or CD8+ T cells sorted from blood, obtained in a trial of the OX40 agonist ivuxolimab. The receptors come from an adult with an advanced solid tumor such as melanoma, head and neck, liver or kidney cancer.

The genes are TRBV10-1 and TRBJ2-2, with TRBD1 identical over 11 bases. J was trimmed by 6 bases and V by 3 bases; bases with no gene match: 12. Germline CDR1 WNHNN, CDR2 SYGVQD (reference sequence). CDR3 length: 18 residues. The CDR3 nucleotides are TGCGCCAGCAGTGACCCGGCCCCCGGGACAGGGGGTTCCGGGGAGCTGTTTTTT. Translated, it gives CASSDPAPGTGGSGELFF.

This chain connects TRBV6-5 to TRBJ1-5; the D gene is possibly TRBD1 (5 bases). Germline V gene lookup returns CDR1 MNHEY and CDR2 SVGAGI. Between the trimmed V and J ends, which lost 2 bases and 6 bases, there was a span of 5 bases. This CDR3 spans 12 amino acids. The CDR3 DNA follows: TGTGCCAGCAGTTACGACAGTCAGCCCCAGCATTTT. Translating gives CASSYDSQPQHF.

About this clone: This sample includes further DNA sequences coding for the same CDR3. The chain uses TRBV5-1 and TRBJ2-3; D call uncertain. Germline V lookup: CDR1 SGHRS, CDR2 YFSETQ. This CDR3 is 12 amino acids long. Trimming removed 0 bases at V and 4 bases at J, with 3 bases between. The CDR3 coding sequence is TGCGCCAGCAGCTTGGAGGCAGATACGCAGTATTTT. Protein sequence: CASSLEADTQYF.

The CDR3 here is CASSPRTSGGFSYNEQFF. Written as DNA, the CDR3 is TGTGCCAGCAGCCCACGGACTAGCGGGGGGTTCTCCTACAATGAGCAGTTCTTC. V and J are TRBV7-8 and TRBJ2-1; 14 bases align to TRBD2. Germline V CDR1 and CDR2: SGHVS, FQNEAQ. There are 18 residues in the CDR3. After removal of 5 bases from V and 0 bases from J, the junction contained 6 bases not matched to a gene. Drawing the rest from reference TRBV7-8 and TRBJ2-1, the complete variable domain is GAGVSQSPRYKVAKRGQDVALRCDPISGHVSLFWYQQALGQGPEFLTYFQNEAQLDKSGLPSDRFFAERPEGSVSTLKIQRTQQEDSAVYLCASSPRTSGGFSYNEQFFGPGTRLTVL.

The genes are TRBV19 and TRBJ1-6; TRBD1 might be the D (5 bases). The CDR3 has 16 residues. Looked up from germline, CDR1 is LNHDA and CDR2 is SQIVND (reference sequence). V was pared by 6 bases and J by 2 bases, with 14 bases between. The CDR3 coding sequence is TGTGCCAGTAGCCGTGGGGCGCTGACCTATAATTCACCCCTCCACTTT. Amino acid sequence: CASSRGALTYNSPLHF.

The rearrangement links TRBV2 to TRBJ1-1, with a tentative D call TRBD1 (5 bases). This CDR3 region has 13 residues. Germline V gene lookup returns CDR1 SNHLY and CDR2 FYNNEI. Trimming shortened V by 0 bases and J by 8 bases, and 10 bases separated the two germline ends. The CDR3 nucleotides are TGTGCCAGCAGTGAAGCGGGACGGGCAGAAGCTTTCTTT. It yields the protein CASSEAGRAEAFF.

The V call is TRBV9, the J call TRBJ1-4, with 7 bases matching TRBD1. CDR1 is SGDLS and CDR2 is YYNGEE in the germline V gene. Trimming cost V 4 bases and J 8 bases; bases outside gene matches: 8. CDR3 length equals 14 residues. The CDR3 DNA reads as TGTGCCAGCAGCATGACAGGGTCTTACGAAAAACTGTTTTTT. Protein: CASSMTGSYEKLFF.

In DNA form, the CDR3 reads TGCGCCAGCAGCTTGGAGTCTGGGCCGGGAAACACCATATATTTT. This codes for CASSLESGPGNTIYF. The genes are TRBV5-1 and TRBJ1-3; D is unresolved. Trimming removed 0 bases at V and 4 bases at J, with 11 bases between. The CDR3 has 15 amino acids. The germline CDR1 and CDR2 sequences are SGHRS and YFSETQ.

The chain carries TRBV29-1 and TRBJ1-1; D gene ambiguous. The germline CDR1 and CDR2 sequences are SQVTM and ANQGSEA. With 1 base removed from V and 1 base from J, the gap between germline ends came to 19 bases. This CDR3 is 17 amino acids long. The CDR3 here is CSVEGLHLWTSNTEAFF. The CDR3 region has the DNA TGCAGCGTTGAAGGCCTACATTTGTGGACGTCGAACACTGAAGCTTTCTTT.

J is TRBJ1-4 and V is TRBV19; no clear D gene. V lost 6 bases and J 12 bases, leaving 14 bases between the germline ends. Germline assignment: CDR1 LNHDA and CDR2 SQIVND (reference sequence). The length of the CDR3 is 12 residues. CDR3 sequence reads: CASRSRELQLFF. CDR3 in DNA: TGTGCCAGTAGGAGCCGGGAGCTACAACTGTTTTTT.

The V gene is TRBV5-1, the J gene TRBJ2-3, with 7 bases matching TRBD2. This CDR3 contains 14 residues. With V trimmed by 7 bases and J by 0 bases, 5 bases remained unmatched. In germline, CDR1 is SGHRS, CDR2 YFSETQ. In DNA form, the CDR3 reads TGCGCCAGCCGGGGTAGCGGGAGCACAGATACGCAGTATTTT. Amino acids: CASRGSGSTDTQYF.

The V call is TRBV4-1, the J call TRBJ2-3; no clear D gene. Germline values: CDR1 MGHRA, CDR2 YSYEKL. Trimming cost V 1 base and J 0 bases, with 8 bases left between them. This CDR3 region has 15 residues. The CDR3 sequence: CASSQVGDSTDTQYF. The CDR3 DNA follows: TGCGCCAGCAGCCAAGTTGGGGATAGCACAGATACGCAGTATTTT.

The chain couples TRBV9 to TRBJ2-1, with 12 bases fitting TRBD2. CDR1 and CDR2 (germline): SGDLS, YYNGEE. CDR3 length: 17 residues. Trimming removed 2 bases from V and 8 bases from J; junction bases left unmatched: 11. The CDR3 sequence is CASSVSSGRAVQDEQFF. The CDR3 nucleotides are TGTGCCAGCAGCGTTTCTAGCGGGAGGGCTGTCCAGGATGAGCAGTTCTTC.

CDR3 sequence reads: CGQQYSYEQYF. The CDR3 DNA is TGTGGCCAGCAGTATTCTTACGAGCAGTACTTC. The genes are TRBV2 and TRBJ2-7; no reliable D call. The CDR3 has 11 residues. Germline CDR1 and CDR2: SNHLY and FYNNEI.

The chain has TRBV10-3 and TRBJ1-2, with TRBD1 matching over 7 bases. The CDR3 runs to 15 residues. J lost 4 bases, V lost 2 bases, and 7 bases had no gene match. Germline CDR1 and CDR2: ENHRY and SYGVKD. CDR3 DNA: TGTGCCATCAGTGAGGGAAGGGGGCTAGGCTATGGCTACACCTTC. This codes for CAISEGRGLGYGYTF.

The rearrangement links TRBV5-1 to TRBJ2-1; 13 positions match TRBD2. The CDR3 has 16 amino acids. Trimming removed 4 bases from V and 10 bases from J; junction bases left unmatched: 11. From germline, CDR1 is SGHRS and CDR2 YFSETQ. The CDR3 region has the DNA TGCGCCAGCAGCGACGGAGGGACTAGCGGGGTAGAGGAGCAGTTCTTC. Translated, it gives CASSDGGTSGVEEQFF.

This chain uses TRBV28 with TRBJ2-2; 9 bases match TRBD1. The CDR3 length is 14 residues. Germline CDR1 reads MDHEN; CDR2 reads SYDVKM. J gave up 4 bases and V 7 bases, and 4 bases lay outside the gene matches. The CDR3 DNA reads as TGTGCCAGCATCACAGGGGGCACCACCGGGGAGCTGTTTTTT. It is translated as CASITGGTTGELFF.

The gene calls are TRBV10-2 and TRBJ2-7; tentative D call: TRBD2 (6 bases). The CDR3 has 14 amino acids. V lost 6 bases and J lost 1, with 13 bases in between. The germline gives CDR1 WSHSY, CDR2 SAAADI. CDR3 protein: CASREGPGSYEQYF. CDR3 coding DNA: TGCGCCAGCAGGGAGGGTCCAGGGTCCTACGAGCAGTACTTC.